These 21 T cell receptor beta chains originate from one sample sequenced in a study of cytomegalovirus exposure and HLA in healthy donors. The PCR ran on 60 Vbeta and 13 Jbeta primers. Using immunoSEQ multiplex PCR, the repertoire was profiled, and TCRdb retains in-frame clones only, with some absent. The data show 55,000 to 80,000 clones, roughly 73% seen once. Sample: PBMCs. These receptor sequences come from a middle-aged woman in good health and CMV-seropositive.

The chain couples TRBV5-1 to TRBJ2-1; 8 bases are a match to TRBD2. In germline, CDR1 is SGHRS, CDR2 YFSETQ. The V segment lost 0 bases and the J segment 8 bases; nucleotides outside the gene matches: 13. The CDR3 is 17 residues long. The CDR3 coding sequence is TGCGCCAGCAGCTTGGCGAGCGGGGGACGCGGTTCCGATGAGCAGTTCTTC. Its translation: CASSLASGGRGSDEQFF.

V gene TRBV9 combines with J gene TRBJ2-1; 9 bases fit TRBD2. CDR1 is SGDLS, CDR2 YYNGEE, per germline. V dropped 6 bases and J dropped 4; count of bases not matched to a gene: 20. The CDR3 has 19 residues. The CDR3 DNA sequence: TGTGCCAGCACCAGCGGTCTAGCGGGGAGACTTACTAGATACAATGAGCAGTTCTTC. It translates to CASTSGLAGRLTRYNEQFF.

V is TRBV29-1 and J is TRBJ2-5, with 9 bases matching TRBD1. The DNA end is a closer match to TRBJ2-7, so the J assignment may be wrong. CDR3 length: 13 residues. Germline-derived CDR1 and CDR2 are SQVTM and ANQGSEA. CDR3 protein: CSVTGGGIYEQYF. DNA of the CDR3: TGCAGCGTGACAGGGGGAGGCATCTACGAGCAGTACTTC.

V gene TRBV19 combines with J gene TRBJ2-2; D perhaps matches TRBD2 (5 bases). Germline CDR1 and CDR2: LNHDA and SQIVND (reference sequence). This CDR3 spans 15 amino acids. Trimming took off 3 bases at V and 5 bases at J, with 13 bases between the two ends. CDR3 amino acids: CASSIDYPRTGELFF. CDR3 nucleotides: TGTGCCAGTAGTATTGACTATCCGAGAACCGGGGAGCTGTTTTTT.

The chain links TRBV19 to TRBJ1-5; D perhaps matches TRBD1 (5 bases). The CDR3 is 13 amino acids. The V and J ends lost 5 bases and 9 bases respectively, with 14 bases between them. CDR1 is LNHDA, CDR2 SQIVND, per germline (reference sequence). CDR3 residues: CASSLQVMRPQHF. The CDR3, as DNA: TGTGCCAGTAGTTTACAGGTCATGAGGCCCCAGCATTTT.

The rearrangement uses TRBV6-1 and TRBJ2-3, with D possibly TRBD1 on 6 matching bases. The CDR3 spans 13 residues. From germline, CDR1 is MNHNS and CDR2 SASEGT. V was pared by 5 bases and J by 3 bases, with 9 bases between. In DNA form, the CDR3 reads TGTGCCAGCAGTTCGGGACATACAGATACGCAGTATTTT. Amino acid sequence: CASSSGHTDTQYF.

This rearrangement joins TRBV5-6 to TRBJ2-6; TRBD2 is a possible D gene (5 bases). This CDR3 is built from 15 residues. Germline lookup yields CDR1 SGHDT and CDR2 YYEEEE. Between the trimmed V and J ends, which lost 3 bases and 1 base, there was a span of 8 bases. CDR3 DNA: TGTGCCAGCAGCTACGGGGATTCTGGGGCCAACGTCCTGACTTTC. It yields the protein CASSYGDSGANVLTF.

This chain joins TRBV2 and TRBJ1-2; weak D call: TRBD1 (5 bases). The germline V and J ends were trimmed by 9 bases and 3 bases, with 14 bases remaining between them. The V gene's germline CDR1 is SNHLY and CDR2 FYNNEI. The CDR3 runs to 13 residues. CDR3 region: CASWSGRDYGYTF. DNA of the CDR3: TGTGCCAGTTGGTCAGGGCGAGACTATGGCTACACCTTC. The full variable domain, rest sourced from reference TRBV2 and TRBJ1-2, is EPEVTQTPSHQVTQMGQEVILRCVPISNHLYFYWYRQILGQKVEFLVSFYNNEISEKSEIFDDQFSVERPDGSNFTLKIRSTKLEDSAMYFCASWSGRDYGYTFGSGTRLTVV.

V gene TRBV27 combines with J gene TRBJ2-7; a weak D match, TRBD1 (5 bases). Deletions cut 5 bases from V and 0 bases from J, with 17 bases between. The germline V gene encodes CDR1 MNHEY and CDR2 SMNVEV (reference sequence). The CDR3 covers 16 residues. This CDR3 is CASSRWQGIASYEQYF. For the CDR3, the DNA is TGTGCCAGCAGTCGATGGCAGGGAATAGCCTCCTACGAGCAGTACTTC.

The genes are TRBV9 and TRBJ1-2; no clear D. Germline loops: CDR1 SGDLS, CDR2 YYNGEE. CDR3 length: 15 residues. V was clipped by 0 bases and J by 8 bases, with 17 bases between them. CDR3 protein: CASSVVGSPARGYTF. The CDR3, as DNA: TGTGCCAGCAGCGTAGTGGGCTCGCCCGCCCGGGGCTACACCTTC.

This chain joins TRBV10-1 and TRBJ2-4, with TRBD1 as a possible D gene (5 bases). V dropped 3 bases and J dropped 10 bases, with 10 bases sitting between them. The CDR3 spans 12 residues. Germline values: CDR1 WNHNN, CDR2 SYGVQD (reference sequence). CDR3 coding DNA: TGCGCCAGCAGTGAACGGCAGGGTATTCAGTACTTC. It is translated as CASSERQGIQYF.

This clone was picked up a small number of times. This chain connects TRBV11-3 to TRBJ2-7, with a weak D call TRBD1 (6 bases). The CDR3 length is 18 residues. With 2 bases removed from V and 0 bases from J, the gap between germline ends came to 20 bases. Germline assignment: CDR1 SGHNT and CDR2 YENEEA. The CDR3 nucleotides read TGTGCCAGCAGCTTAATAGGGGGTGGTACGCGGGCCTCCTACGAGCAGTACTTC. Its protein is CASSLIGGGTRASYEQYF.

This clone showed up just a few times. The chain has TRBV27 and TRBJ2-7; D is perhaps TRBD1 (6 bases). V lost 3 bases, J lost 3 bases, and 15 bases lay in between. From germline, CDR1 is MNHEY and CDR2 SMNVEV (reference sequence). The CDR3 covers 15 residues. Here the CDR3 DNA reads TGTGCCAGCAGTTTGTTGAGGGGGAGAGGCTACGAGCAGTACTTC. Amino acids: CASSLLRGRGYEQYF.

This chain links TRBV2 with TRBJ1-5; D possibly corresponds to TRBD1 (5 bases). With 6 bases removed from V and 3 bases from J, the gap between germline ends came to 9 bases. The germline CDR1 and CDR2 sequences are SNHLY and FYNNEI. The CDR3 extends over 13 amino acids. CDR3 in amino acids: CASRPDNNQPQHF. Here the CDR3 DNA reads TGTGCCAGCAGGCCGGACAACAATCAGCCCCAGCATTTT.

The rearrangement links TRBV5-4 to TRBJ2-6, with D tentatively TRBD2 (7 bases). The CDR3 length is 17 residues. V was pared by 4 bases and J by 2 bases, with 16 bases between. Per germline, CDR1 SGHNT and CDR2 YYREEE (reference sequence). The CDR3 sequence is CASSGGGASPGANVLTF. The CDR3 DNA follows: TGTGCCAGCAGCGGAGGGGGGGCCTCCCCTGGGGCCAACGTCCTGACTTTC.

The CDR3 nucleotides read TGCGCCAGCAGCTCGCGGGGGGCCGTCGTAGATACGCAGTATTTT. Translation: CASSSRGAVVDTQYF. The gene calls are TRBV5-1 and TRBJ2-3, with TRBD2 identical over 8 bases. The CDR3 sequence is 15 residues long. In germline, CDR1 is SGHRS, CDR2 YFSETQ. The J segment lost 5 bases and the V segment lost 3 bases, leaving 8 bases of the junction unmatched.

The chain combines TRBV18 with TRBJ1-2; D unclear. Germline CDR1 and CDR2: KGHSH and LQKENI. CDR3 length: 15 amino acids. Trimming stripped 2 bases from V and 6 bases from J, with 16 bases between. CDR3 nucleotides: TGTGCCAGCTCACCAATCGCAGAACAGTGGGATGGCTACACCTTC. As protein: CASSPIAEQWDGYTF.

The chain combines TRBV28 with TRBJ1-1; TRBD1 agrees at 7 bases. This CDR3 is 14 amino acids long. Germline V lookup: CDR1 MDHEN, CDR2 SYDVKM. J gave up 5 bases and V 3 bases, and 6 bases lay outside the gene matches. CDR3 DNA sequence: TGTGCCAGCAGTTTCTTCGACAGGGATACTGAAGCTTTCTTT. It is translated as CASSFFDRDTEAFF.

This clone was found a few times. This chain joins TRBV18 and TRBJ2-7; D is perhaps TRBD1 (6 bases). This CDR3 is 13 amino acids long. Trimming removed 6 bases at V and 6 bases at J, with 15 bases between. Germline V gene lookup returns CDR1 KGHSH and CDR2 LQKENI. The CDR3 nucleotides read TGTGCCAGCTCTGGGCAGGGGTGGCTCGAGCAGTACTTC. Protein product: CASSGQGWLEQYF. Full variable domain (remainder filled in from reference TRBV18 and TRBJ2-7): NAGVMQNPRHLVRRRGQEARLRCSPMKGHSHVYWYRQLPEEGLKFMVYLQKENIIDESGMPKERFSAEFPKEGPSILRIQQVVRGDSAAYFCASSGQGWLEQYFGPGTRLTVT.

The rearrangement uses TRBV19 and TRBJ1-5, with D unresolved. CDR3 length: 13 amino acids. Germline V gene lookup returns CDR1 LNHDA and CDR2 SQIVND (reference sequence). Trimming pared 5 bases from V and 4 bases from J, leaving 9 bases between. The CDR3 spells CASSYRENQPQHF. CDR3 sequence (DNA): TGTGCCAGTAGTTACAGAGAAAATCAGCCCCAGCATTTT.

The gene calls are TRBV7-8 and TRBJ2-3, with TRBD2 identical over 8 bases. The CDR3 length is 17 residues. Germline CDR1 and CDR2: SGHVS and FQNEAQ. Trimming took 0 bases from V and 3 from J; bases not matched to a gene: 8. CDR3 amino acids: CASSLAGTSSETDTQYF. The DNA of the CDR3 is TGTGCCAGCAGCTTAGCGGGGACTAGTAGCGAAACAGATACGCAGTATTTT.